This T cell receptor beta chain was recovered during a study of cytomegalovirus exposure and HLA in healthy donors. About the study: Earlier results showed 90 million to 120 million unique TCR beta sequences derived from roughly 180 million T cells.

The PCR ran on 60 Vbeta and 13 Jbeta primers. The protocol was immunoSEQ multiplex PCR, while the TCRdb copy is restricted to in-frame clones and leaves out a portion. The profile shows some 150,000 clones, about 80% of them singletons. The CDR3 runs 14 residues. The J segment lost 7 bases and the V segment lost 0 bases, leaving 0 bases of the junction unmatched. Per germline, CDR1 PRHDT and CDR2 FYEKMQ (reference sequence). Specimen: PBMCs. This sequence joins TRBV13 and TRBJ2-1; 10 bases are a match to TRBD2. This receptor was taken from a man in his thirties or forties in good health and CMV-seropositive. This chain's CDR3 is CASSLGLAGNEQFF. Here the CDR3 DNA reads TGTGCCAGCAGCTTAGGACTAGCGGGGAATGAGCAGTTCTTC.